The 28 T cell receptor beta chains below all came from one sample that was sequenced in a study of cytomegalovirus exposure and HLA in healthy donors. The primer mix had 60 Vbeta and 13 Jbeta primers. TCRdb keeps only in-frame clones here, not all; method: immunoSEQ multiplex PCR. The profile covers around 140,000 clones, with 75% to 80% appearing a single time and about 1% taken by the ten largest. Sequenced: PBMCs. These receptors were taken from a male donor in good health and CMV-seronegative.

The CDR3 protein is CATSAVRGFEQYF. In nucleotides, the CDR3 is TGTGCCACCAGCGCCGTAAGGGGGTTCGAGCAGTACTTC. The V gene is TRBV15, the J gene TRBJ2-7; perhaps TRBD1 as D (6 bases). The CDR3 sequence is 13 residues long. Trimming cost V 5 bases and J 6 bases, with 14 bases left between them. Germline lookup yields CDR1 LNHNV and CDR2 YYDKDF (reference sequence).

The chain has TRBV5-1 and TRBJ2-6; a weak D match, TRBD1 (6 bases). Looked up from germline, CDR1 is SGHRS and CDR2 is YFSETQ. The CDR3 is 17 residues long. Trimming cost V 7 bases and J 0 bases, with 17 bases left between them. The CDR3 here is CASDNEGVSSGANVLTF. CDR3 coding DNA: TGCGCCAGCGATAACGAGGGGGTCAGCTCTGGGGCCAACGTCCTGACTTTC. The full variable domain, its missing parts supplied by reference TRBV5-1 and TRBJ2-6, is KAGVTQTPRYLIKTRGQQVTLSCSPISGHRSVSWYQQTPGQGLQFLFEYFSETQRNKGNFPGRFSGRQFSNSRSEMNVSTLELGDSALYLCASDNEGVSSGANVLTFGAGSRLTVL.

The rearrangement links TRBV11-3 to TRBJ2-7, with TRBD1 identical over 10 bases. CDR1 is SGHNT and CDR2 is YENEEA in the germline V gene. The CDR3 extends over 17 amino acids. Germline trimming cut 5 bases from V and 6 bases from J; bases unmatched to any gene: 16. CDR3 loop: CASSQTRAAGTGAEQYF. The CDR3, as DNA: TGTGCCAGCAGCCAGACCAGGGCAGCCGGGACAGGGGCCGAGCAGTACTTC.

The CDR3 is CASSTERYEQYF. DNA for the CDR3: TGTGCCAGCAGCACCGAGCGATACGAGCAGTACTTC. This chain links TRBV7-9 with TRBJ2-7; D is unresolved. Germline values: CDR1 SEHNR, CDR2 FQNEAQ (reference sequence). The CDR3 contains 12 residues. V lost 5 bases and J 4 bases, leaving 9 bases between the germline ends.

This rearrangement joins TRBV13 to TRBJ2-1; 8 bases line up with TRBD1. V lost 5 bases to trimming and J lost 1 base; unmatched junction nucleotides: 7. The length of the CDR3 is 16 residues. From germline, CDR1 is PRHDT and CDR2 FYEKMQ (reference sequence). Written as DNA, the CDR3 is TGTGCCAGCAGCCCTATAGGGACAGGATCCTACAATGAGCAGTTCTTC. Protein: CASSPIGTGSYNEQFF. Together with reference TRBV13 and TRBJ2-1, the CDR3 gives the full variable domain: AAGVIQSPRHLIKEKRETATLKCYPIPRHDTVYWYQQGPGQDPQFLISFYEKMQSDKGSIPDRFSAQQFSDYHSELNMSSLELGDSALYFCASSPIGTGSYNEQFFGPGTRLTVL.

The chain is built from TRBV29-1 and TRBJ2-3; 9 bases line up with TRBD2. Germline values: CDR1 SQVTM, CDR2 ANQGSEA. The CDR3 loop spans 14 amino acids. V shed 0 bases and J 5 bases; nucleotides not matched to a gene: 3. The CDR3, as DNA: TGCAGCGTTGAAGAGCGGGGGGGCTTAGATACGCAGTATTTT. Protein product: CSVEERGGLDTQYF.

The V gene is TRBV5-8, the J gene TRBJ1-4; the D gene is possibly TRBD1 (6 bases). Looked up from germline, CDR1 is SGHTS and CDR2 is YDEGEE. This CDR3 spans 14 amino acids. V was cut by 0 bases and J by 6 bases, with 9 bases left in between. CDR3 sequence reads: CASSLAGQYEKLFF. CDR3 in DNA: TGTGCCAGCAGCTTGGCCGGACAGTATGAAAAACTGTTTTTT.

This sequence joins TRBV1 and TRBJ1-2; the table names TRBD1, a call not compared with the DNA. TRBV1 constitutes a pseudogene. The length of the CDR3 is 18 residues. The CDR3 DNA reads TGCACCAGCAGCCAAGATCTGACCCGACAGGGGAGACACTATGGCTACACCTTC. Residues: CTSSQDLTRQGRHYGYTF.

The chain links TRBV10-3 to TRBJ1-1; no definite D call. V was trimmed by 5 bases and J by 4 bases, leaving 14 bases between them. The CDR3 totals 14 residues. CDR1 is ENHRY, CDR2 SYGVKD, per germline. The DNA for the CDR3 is TGTGCCATCAGTCCCGTCCGGACTGGCACTGAAGCTTTCTTT. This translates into CAISPVRTGTEAFF.

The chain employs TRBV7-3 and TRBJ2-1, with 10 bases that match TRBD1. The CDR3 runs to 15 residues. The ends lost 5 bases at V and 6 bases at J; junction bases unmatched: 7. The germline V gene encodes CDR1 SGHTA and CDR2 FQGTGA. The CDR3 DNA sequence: TGTGCCAGCAGCATGCCGGGACAGGGGAGCAATGAGCAGTTCTTC. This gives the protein CASSMPGQGSNEQFF.

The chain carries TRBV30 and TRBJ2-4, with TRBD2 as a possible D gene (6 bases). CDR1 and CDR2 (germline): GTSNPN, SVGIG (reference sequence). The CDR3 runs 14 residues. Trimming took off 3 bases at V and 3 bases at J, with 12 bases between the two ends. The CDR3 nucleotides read TGTGCCTGGAGCGCGGGACCGAACAAAAACATTCAGTACTTC. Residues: CAWSAGPNKNIQYF.

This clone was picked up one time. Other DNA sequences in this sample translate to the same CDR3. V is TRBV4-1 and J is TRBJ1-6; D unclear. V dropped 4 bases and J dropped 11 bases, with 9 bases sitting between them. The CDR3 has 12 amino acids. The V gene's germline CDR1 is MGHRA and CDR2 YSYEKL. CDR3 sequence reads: CASSPGFTPLHF. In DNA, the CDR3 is TGCGCCAGCAGCCCGGGGTTTACACCCCTCCACTTT.

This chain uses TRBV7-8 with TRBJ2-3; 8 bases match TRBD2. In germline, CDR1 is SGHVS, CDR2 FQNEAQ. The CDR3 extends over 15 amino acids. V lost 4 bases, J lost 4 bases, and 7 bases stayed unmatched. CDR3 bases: TGTGCCAGCAGCTCGTCGGGGGGGGACGCAGATACGCAGTATTTT. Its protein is CASSSSGGDADTQYF.

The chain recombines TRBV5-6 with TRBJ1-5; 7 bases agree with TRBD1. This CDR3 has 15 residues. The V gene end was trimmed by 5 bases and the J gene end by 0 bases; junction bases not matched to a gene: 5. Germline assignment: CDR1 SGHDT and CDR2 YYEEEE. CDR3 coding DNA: TGTGCCAGCAGTCGACAGGGATATAGCAATCAGCCCCAGCATTTT. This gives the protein CASSRQGYSNQPQHF.

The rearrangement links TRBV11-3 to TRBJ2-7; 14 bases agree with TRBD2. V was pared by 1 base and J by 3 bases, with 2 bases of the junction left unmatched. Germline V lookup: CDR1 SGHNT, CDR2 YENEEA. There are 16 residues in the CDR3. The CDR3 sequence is CASSLAGTSGGYEQYF. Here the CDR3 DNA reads TGTGCCAGCAGCTTAGCCGGGACTAGCGGGGGCTACGAGCAGTACTTC.

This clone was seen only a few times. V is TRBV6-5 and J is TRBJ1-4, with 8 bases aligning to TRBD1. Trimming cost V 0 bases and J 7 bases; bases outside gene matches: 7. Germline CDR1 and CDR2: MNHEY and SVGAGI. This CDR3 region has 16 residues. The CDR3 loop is CASSYSIQGAGEKLFF. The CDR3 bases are TGTGCCAGCAGTTACTCTATTCAGGGGGCAGGTGAAAAACTGTTTTTT.

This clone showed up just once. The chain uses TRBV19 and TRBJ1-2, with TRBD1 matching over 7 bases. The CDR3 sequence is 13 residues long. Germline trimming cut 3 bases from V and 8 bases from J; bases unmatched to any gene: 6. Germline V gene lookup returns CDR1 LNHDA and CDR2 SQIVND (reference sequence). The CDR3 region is CASSIVGGEGYTF. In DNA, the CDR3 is TGTGCCAGTAGTATTGTAGGGGGCGAAGGCTACACCTTC.

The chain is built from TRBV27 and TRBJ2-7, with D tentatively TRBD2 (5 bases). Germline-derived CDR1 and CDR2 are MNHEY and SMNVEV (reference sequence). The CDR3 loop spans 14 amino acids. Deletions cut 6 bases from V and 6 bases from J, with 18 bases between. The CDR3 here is CASSLPGSGSEQYF. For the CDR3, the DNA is TGTGCCAGCAGCTTACCGGGGTCTGGCTCCGAGCAGTACTTC.

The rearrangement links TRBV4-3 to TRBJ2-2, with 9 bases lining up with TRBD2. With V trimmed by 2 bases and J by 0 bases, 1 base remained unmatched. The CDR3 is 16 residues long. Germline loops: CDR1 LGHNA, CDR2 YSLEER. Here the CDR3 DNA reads TGCGCCAGCAGCCAACTAGCGGGGACGAACACCGGGGAGCTGTTTTTT. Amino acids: CASSQLAGTNTGELFF.

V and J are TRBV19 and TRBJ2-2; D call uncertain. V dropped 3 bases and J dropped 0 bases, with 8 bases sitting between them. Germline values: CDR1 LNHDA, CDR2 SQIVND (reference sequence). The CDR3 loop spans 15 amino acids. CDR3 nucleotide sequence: TGTGCCAGTAGTATTGGGCAGACGAACACCGGGGAGCTGTTTTTT. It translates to CASSIGQTNTGELFF.

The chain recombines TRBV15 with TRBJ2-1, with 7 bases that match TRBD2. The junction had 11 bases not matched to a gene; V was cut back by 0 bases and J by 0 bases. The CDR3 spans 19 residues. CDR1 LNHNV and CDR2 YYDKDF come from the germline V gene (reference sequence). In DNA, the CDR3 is TGTGCCACCAGCAGAGAGTGGCAGCGGGGCCTCACCTCCTACAATGAGCAGTTCTTC. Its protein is CATSREWQRGLTSYNEQFF.

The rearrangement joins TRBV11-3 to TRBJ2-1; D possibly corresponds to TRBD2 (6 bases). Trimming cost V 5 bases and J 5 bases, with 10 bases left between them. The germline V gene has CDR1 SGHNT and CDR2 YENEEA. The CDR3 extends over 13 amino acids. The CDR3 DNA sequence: TGTGCCAGCAGCCCCGGAGGGCACAATGAGCAGTTCTTC. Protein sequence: CASSPGGHNEQFF. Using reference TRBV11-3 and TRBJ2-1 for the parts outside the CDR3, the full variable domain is EAGVVQSPRYKIIEKKQPVAFWCNPISGHNTLYWYLQNLGQGPELLIRYENEEAVDDSQLPKDRFSAERLKGVDSTLKIQPAELGDSAVYLCASSPGGHNEQFFGPGTRLTVL.

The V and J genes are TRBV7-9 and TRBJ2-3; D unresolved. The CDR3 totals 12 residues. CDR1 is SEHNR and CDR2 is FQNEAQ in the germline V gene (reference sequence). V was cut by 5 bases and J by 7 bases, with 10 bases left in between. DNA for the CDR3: TGTGCCAGCAGCGACAATCCTAATACGCAGTATTTT. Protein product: CASSDNPNTQYF.

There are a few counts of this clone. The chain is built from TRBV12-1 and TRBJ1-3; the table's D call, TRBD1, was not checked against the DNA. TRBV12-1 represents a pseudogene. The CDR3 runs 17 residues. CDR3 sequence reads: CASPLDRTESSGNTIYF. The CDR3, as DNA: TGTGCCAGCCCATTGGACAGGACTGAGAGCTCTGGAAACACCATATATTTT.

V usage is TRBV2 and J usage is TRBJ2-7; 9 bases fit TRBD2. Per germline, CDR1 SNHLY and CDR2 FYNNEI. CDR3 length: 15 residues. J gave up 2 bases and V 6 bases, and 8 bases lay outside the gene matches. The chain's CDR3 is CASSYGAGGTYEQYF. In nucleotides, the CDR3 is TGTGCCAGCAGCTACGGCGCGGGGGGGACCTACGAGCAGTACTTC.

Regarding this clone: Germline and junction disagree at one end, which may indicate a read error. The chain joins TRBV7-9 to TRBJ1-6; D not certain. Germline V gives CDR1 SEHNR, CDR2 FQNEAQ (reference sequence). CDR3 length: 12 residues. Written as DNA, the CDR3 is TGTTCCAGCAGCCCTTTAGATTCACCCCTCCACTTT. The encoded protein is CSSSPLDSPLHF.

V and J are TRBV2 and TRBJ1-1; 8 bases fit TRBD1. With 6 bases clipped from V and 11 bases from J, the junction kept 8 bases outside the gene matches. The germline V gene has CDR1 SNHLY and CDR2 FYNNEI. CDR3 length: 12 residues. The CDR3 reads CASRYTGGRAFF. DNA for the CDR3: TGTGCCAGCAGGTATACAGGGGGACGTGCTTTCTTT.

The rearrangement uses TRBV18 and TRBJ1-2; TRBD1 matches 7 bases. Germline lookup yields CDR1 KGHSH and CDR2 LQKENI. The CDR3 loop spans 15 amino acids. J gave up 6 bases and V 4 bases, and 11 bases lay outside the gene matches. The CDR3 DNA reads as TGTGCCAGCTCACAGGGGGCGCTAGGATTCGATGGCTACACCTTC. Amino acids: CASSQGALGFDGYTF.